This TCR beta chain was observed in a study of blood T cell repertoires in COVID-19. Background on the study: The United States, Italy and Spain supplied acute and convalescent COVID-19 samples. Sample material is recorded as cDNA or gDNA derived from T cells, B-cell-depleted T cells, or PBMCs.

In the source study's methods: Nucleated cell counts were estimated from reference gene primer amplification. Clones were read by immunoSEQ multiplex PCR, and TCRdb kept only the in-frame ones, dropping some. Clonal size and the V and J genes are those of that table, whereas D and trimming came from the DNA. The sample contains about 82,000 clones, about four fifths of which appear only once. Germline CDR1 and CDR2: MNHEY and SMNVEV (reference sequence). This CDR3 is built from 16 residues. Germline trimming cut 3 bases from V and 5 bases from J; bases unmatched to any gene: 5. This receptor was identified in a woman aged 40-49 years with active or convalescent COVID-19. Sequencing was performed on peripheral blood. The chain employs TRBV27 and TRBJ2-2; 11 nucleotides line up with TRBD2. The CDR3 loop reads CASSFSGGGRTGELFF. CDR3 bases: TGTGCCAGCAGTTTTAGCGGGGGGGGCCGGACCGGGGAGCTGTTTTTT.